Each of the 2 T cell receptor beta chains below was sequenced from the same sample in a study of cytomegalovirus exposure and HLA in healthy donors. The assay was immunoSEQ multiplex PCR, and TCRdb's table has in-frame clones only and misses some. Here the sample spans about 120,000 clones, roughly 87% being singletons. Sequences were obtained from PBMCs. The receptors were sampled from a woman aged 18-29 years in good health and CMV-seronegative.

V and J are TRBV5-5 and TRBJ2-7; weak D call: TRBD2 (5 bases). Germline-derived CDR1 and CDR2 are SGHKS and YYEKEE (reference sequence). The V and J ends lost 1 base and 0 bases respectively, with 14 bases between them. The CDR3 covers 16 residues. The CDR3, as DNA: TGTGCCAGCAGCTTGCGAGGGATGACCCCCTCCTACGAGCAGTACTTC. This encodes CASSLRGMTPSYEQYF. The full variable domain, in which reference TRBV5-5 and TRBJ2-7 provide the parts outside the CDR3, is DAGVTQSPTHLIKTRGQQVTLRCSPISGHKSVSWYQQVLGQGPQFIFQYYEKEERGRGNFPDRFSARQFPNYSSELNVNALLLGDSALYLCASSLRGMTPSYEQYFGPGTRLTVT.

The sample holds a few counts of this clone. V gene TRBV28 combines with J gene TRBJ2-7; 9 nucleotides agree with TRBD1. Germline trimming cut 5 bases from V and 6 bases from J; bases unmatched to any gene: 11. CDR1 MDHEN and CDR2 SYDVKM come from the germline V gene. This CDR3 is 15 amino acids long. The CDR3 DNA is TGTGCCAGCAGTAAATATGGGACAGGGTTTTCCGAGCAGTACGTC. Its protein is CASSKYGTGFSEQYV.